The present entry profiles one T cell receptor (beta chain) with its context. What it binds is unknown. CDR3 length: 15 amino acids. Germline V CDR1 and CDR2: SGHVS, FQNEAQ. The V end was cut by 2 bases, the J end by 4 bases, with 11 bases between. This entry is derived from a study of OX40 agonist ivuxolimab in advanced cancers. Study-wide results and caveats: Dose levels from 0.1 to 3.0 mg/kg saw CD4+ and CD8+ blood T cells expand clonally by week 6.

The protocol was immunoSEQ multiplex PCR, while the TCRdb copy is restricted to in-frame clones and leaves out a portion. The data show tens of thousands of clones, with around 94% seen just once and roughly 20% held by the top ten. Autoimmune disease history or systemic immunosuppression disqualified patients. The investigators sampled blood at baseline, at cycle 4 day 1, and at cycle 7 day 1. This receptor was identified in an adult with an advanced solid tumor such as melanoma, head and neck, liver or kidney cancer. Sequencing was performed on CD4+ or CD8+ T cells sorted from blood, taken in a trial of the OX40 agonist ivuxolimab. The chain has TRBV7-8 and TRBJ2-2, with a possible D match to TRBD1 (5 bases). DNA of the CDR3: TGTGCCAGCAGCTTATATGGGGCCGGCACCGGGGAGCTGTTTTTT. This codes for CASSLYGAGTGELFF.